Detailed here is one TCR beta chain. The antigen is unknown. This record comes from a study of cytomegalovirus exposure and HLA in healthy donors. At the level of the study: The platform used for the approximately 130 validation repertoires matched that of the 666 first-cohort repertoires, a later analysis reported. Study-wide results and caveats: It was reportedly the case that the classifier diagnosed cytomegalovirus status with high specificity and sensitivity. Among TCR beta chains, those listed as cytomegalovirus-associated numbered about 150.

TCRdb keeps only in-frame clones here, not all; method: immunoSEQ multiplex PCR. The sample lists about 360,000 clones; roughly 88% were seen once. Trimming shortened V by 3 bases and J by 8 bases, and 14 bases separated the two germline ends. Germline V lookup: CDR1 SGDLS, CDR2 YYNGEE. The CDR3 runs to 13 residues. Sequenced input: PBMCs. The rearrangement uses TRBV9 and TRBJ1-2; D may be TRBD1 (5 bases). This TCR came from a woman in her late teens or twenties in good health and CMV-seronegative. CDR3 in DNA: TGTGCCAGCAGCGCAAAGGGGTCTGGGGGCTACACCTTC. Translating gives CASSAKGSGGYTF.